One T cell receptor beta chain is described in this entry. RNA transcripts yielded amplified TCR beta CDR3 regions. TCR CDR3 regions were first amplified by RT-PCR with HTBI primers. One entry per CDR3 protein results from TCRdb running MiXCR on the multiplex PCR reads. The sample holds 450,000 to 600,000 distinct CDR3 sequences; around 15% are singletons and the top ten take more than 11%. This CDR3 comprises 16 residues. Trimming pared 6 bases from V and 2 bases from J, leaving 17 bases between. Germline V gives CDR1 LNHDA, CDR2 SQIVND (reference sequence). This sample stems from a study of T cells in Graves' hyperthyroidism and ophthalmopathy.

Source material: blood. The rearrangement joins TRBV19 to TRBJ2-1, with D possibly TRBD1 on 5 matching bases. The sequence derives from a woman between 40 and 50 years old with Graves' hyperthyroidism. The DNA for the CDR3 is TGTGCCAGTAGCGATCGGAGACAGATACCCTACAATGAGCAGTTCTTC. Encoded protein: CASSDRRQIPYNEQFF.